This T cell receptor (beta chain) appears in the sequencing data of a study of memory CD4+ T cells and cytomegalovirus serostatus. The table came from immunoSEQ multiplex PCR; TCRdb's copy has only in-frame clones and leaves some out. The sample includes around 61,000 clones, more than 75% of them seen just once. CDR1 is MNHEY, CDR2 SMNVEV, per germline (reference sequence). CDR3 size: 16 residues. The V and J ends lost 2 bases and 2 bases respectively, with 16 bases between them. The sort gate was single viable CD3+CD4+CD8-CD45RO+ cells for memory CD4+ T cells. Sequences were obtained from memory CD4+ T cells from blood. The TCR comes from an adult in good health and CMV-seronegative. The gene calls are TRBV27 and TRBJ2-7, with D perhaps TRBD2 (7 bases). The CDR3 DNA reads as TGTGCCAGCAGTTTAGCCCTAGGGGGGGGGACCTACGAGCAGTACTTC. As protein: CASSLALGGGTYEQYF.